This TCR beta chain was profiled in a study of long-term antiretroviral therapy in people with HIV (dated 2022 in TCRdb). As for the study more broadly: The earliest samples were collected approximately a decade before the 2015 WHO recommendation for immediate ART, a period when ART was typically delayed until CD4 counts fell. A retrospective serial study tested whether changes in peripheral blood TRB repertoire composition and diversity were associated with ART initiation and durable HIV suppression. A total of about 180 cryopreserved PBMC samples were contributed to the cohort by 30 adults with confirmed HIV infection, with samples collected serially over a mean of 6 years (range 1-12). No cross-contamination during QIAcube processing was seen in test extractions of a monoclonal T-cell line run alongside about 33 polyclonal samples. About 35% of the 30 participants with HIV were female.

To be included, a participant needed at least one PBMC sample from before ART initiation plus at least two post-ART samples. Treatment was received in the United States of America by all participants with HIV. Before DNA extraction, cryopreserved samples of about 0.9-11 million PBMC were thawed and then washed. At the time of the earliest PBMC sample for each participant with HIV, ages ranged from 23 to 54 years. Each participant contributed PBMC samples from 1-4 timepoints before ART initiation and 2-8 timepoints after ART initiation, with a median of 7 samples. Serial HIV viral load, CD4+ T-cell count, ART history and demographic data were obtained for every participant. Genomic DNA was extracted from unsorted PBMC with a Qiagen kit on a QIAcube, processed in batches of 12 samples. Only one count was recorded for this clone. Its antigen is currently not known. No base quality values were provided; no much bigger clone lies one nucleotide off.

The immunoSEQ hsTCRB v3.0 assay was used at survey level resolution for TRB variable region sequencing. A depth of roughly 35,000-55,000 T-cell genomes per sample was targeted for TRB sequencing. An Illumina MiSeq with a v3 150-cycle kit was used to sequence the pooled TRB libraries. The authors processed their data as follows. Repertoire analysis was run in R within a reproducible Nextflow workflow that covered QC, data transformation and analysis. LymphoSeq2, an R package for AIRR-Seq data exploration, was used to implement custom analyses. A few samples that yielded fewer than 5000 total TRB sequences were excluded, so that 150 to 200 HIV repertoires were analyzed. Of the 188 retained HIV repertoires, 55 to 60 were collected before and 120 to 130 after ART initiation. Repertoires were downsampled to 5000 TRB nucleotide sequences, with summary statistics averaged over 100 downsampling iterations. Only TRB sequences with CDR3 regions of at least seven amino acids were retained for analysis. A Shannon entropy-derived clonality score and the Gini coefficient were used to measure diversity. In repertoire networks, the top 5000 CDR3 amino acid sequences were linked whenever an edit distance of one separated two sequences. Antigen specificity groups and MHC restriction were predicted for TRB CDR3 amino acid sequences with GLIPH2. Known CMV, EBV, HIV or tissue antigen associations were flagged by matching CDR3 amino acid sequences against VDJdb and McPAS-TCR. Pre-ART, post-ART and control groups were compared with Wilcoxon signed-rank tests and Holm-Bonferroni correction. The clones in this table, taken by TCRdb from immuneACCESS, are in-frame only. Not every clone is retained; where verified, under half of the shortfall comes from an unresolved V gene, and the cause of the rest is unknown. For V, J and clone size, that table is used; D and trimming come from the DNA. Here the sample has about 33,000 clones; 70% to 80% occur a single time. 7.1% of the sample is taken by the ten largest.

What the authors observed across the whole study: ART initiation was associated with a significant increase in TRB diversity, but diversity stayed significantly below transplant donor controls even after long-term ART. The samples were dated from the mid-2000s to the late 2010s, and the ART regimens that were used may be less effective than current ART regimens. Owing to limited PBMC availability, only the TCR beta chain was sequenced, without alpha chain pairing. Because cell numbers in pre-ART samples were limited, unsorted PBMC were profiled instead of sorted CD4+ and CD8+ T cells. At every time point, the repertoire was dominated by expanded TRB clones first identified before ART initiation, although this dominance fluctuated and, in many PLHIV, declined after ART. CDR3 length ranges in HIV repertoires were narrower than in controls, and network structure suggested an antigen-experienced repertoire with only a slight naive shift after ART. Inferences about post-ART repertoire changes were limited because no data were available on ART adherence, viral resistance or therapy changes.

The CDR3 contains 14 residues, cysteine and phenylalanine counted. The DNA shown is the 42-base CDR3, in frame from base 1. The germline V end is reduced by 1 base and the J end by 5 bases; junction bases left unmatched: 1. The germline V gene provides CDR1 SGHAT and CDR2 FQNNGV. This receptor was obtained from a woman between 50 and 59 years old with HIV. Rearrangement joined TRBV11-2 to TRBJ1-4, with 7 bases in between that match TRBD1. The starting material was unsorted PBMCs, obtained 2 years after starting antiretroviral therapy. CDR3 loop: CASSLAGGNEKLFF. The DNA sequence is TGTGCCAGCAGCTTAGCAGGGGGGAATGAAAAACTGTTTTTT.